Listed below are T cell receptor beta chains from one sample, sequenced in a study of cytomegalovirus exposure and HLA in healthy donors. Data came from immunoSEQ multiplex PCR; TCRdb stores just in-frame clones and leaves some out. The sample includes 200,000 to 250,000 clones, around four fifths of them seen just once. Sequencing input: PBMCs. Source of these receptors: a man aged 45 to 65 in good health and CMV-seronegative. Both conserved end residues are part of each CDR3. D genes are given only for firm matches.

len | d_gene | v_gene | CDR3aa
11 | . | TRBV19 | CASRSNTEAFF
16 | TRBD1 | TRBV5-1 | CASSTGPGTGGYGYTF
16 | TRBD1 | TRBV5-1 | CASSPQGGFDTGELFF
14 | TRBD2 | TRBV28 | CATQRREAGDTQYF
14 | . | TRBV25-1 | CASSGAGHSYEQYF
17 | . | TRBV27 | CASSSIHDSRNYNEQFF
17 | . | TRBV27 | CASSFWGRGSGANVLTF
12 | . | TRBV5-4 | CASSLVEYEQYF
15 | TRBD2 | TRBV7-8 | CASSQLAVSSYEQYF
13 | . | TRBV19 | CASTPTSNQPQHF
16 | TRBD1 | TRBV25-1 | CASSAGQGANGETQYF
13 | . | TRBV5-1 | CASSFSAGTEAFF
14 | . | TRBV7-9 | CASSLVGTLYGYTF
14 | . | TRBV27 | CASRRGSAYNEQFF
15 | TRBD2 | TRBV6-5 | CASSIGTSGHNEQFF
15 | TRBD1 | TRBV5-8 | CASSLGGQGRNIQYF
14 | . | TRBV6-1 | CASKTGQSSEKLFF
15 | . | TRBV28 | CASSLAQVGNQPQHF
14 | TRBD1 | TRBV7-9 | CASSEDRGLDEQFF
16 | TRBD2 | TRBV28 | CASSSPVAGSTDTQYF
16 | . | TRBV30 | CAWSVRGRGFYNEQFF
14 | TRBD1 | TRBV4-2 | CASSPQQGDTEAFF
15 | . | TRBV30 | CAWTYGQGITYEQYF
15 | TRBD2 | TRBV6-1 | CASSTLAGGGNEQFF
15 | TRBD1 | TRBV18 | CASSPDRGINQPQHF
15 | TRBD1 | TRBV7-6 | CASSWTGASTDTQYF
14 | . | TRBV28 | CASILGLGDQPQHF
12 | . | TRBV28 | CASTPRNTEAFF
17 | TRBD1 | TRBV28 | CASSPGDRGRKSEKLFF
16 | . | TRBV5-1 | CASSANPGVAGNEQFF
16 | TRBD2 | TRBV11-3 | CASSTLAGGPLETQYF
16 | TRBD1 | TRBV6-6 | CASSYSQGGAGNTIYF
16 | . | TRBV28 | CASSSPGGGTPYEQYF
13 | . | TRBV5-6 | CASSVGSADTQYF
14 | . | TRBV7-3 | CASSLNRKNTEAFF
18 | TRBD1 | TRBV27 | CASRNWGTGSFGDTEAFF
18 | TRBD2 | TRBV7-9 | CASSPSGRAFVATDTQYF
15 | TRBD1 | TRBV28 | CASSPSSTGNYGYTF
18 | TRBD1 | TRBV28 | CASSPGTGVPYSNQPQHF
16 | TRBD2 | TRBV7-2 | CASSFRTAGVYNEQFF
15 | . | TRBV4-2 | CASSQGAVPEYEQYF
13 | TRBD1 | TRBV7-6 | CASSQNRGLGYTF
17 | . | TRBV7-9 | CASSLGLGQTTNEKLFF
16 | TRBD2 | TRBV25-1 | CASSGGGLAGANEQFF
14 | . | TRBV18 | CASSPKRDNNEQFF
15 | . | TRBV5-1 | CASSQTVTTSNEQFF
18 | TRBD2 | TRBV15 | CATSSSPGLAGPSYEQYF
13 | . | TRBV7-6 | CASSSIQQETQYF
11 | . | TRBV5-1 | CASTDGMRGFF
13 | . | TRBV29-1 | CSPTRGARSEAFF
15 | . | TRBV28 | CATTPQGGNTGELFF